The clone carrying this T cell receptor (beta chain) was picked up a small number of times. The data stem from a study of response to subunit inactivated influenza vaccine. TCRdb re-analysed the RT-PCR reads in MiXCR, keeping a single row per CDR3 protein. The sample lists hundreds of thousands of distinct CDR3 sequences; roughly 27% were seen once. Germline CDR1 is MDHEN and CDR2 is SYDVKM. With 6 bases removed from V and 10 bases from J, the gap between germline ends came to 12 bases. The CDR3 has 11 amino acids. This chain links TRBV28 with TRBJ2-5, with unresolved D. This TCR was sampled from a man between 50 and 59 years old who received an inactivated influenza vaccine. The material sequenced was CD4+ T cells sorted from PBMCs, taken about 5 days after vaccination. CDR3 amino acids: CASRTSLRQYF. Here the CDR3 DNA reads TGTGCCAGCAGAACATCCCTACGCCAGTACTTC.